This T cell receptor beta chain was observed in a study of cytomegalovirus exposure and HLA in healthy donors. The CDR3 is 13 amino acids. The V segment lost 2 bases and the J segment 5 bases; nucleotides outside the gene matches: 1. From germline, CDR1 is SGHRS and CDR2 YFSETQ. Findings and caveats of the study: A later analysis, which compared TCR beta chains of equal frequency, found the HLA-associated ones more clonally expanded. Diagnosis of cytomegalovirus status made by the classifier reportedly showed high specificity and sensitivity. Presence/absence analyses assumed roughly uniform sequencing depth across donors, which may not hold.

The PCR contained 60 Vbeta and 13 Jbeta primers. Only in-frame clones appear in the TCRdb table, and some are missing; sequencing was by immunoSEQ multiplex PCR. The sample shows approximately 100,000 clones, approximately 80% of them seen only once. On this clone itself: Its antigen is currently unknown. The sample has other DNA sequences that encode this CDR3 too.

The sample comprised PBMCs. The receptor's source is a man younger than 30 in good health and CMV-seronegative. The chain links TRBV5-1 to TRBJ2-5; TRBD1 matches 9 bases. The CDR3 loop is CASSLGQGETQYF. The CDR3 nucleotides are TGCGCCAGCAGCTTAGGACAGGGGGAGACCCAGTACTTC.